Following are 14 T cell receptor beta chains from one sample sequenced in a study of early T cells in non-severe SARS-CoV-2 infection. Each CDR3 protein is one row after TCRdb ran MiXCR on the 5' RACE reads. The sample lists about 19,000 distinct CDR3 sequences, less than 5% occurring once. The sequenced sample was whole blood. Every receptor here comes from an adult who was a healthcare worker with PCR-confirmed SARS-CoV-2 infection or an uninfected control (not recorded which).

In this sample, this clonotype turned up many times. The chain recombines TRBV12-3 or TRBV12-4 with TRBJ1-2, with a tentative D call TRBD1 (5 bases). Trimming took 7 bases from V and 8 from J, leaving 17 bases between them. This CDR3 is 13 amino acids long. CDR3 sequence reads: CASTRQPIGGYTF. Here the CDR3 DNA reads TGTGCCAGCACCCGACAGCCTATTGGGGGCTACACCTTC.

This clonotype was seen ten or more times. The V gene is TRBV7-2, the J gene TRBJ1-2, with 7 bases that match TRBD1. V lost 11 bases, J lost 2 bases, and 8 bases stayed unmatched. CDR1 and CDR2 from the germline V gene are SGHTA and FQGNSA. The CDR3 loop spans 13 amino acids. The CDR3 sequence is CAEAQGRNYGYTF. Written as DNA, the CDR3 is TGTGCCGAAGCACAGGGGCGGAACTATGGCTACACCTTC.

V gene TRBV4-3 combines with J gene TRBJ2-3; the match to TRBD1 covers 7 bases. The trim removed 0 bases at V and 6 bases at J, leaving 3 bases unmatched. The CDR3 is 14 residues long. CDR1 is LGHNA and CDR2 is YSLEER in the germline V gene. CDR3 coding DNA: TGCGCCAGCAGCCAAGAAGGGACAGTTGATACGCAGTATTTT. It codes for CASSQEGTVDTQYF.

This clonotype was detected many times. The chain employs TRBV6-5 and TRBJ1-3; D is unresolved. CDR3 length: 13 amino acids. V was pared by 6 bases and J by 4 bases, with 10 bases between. Germline V gene lookup returns CDR1 MNHEY and CDR2 SVGAGI. In DNA form, the CDR3 reads TGTGCCAGCAGCCCCGGCCTCGGAAACACCATATATTTT. Translating gives CASSPGLGNTIYF.

By frequency in the sample, this clonotype is medium-sized. The chain couples TRBV25-1 to TRBJ2-7, with no clear D. The CDR3 consists of 14 residues. V lost 3 bases and J lost 2, with 11 bases in between. Germline values: CDR1 MGHDK, CDR2 SYGVNS. Here the CDR3 DNA reads TGTGCCAGCAGTGATGGGCGCTATCCCTACGAGCAGTACTTC. Translating it yields CASSDGRYPYEQYF.

This clonotype was counted between two and nine times. The genes are TRBV14 and TRBJ1-1; D is unresolved. V was cut by 2 bases and J by 0 bases, with 16 bases left in between. The CDR3 runs to 17 residues. Germline assignment: CDR1 SGHDN and CDR2 FVKESK. CDR3: CASSQPTRADMNTEAFF. The CDR3 coding sequence is TGTGCCAGCAGCCAACCTACCCGAGCGGATATGAACACTGAAGCTTTCTTT.

This clonotype appeared many times. This chain joins TRBV11-2 and TRBJ1-1; D call uncertain. The V end lost 5 bases, the J end lost 1 base, and 14 bases lay between the germline ends. CDR1 is SGHAT and CDR2 is FQNNGV in the germline V gene. This CDR3 is built from 15 residues. DNA for the CDR3: TGTGCCAGCAGCATAAGGACCTACGCGAACACTGAAGCTTTCTTT. It is translated as CASSIRTYANTEAFF.

The chain is built from TRBV7-6 and TRBJ2-3, with TRBD2 matching 7 bases. This CDR3 spans 16 amino acids. The germline CDR1 and CDR2 sequences are SGHVS and FNYEAQ. V shed 5 bases, J shed 6 bases, and the junction held 14 bases outside the gene matches. DNA of the CDR3: TGTGCCAGCAGCCGGCGGGGAGAGCGGGGTTCTGATACGCAGTATTTT. Encoded protein: CASSRRGERGSDTQYF.

This clonotype was observed a handful of times. The V call is TRBV29-1, the J call TRBJ2-1; D possibly corresponds to TRBD2 (6 bases). The V gene's germline CDR1 is SQVTM and CDR2 ANQGSEA. Trimming pared 4 bases from V and 6 bases from J, leaving 16 bases between. This CDR3 comprises 14 residues. The CDR3 DNA follows: TGCAGCGTTGTGCGGGACCGGATGGGCAATGAGCAGTTCTTC. Protein product: CSVVRDRMGNEQFF.

This clonotype was recorded at least ten times. The chain carries TRBV11-1 and TRBJ1-6; D is undetermined. V lost 5 bases and J lost 10, with 21 bases in between. The CDR3 is 16 amino acids. Germline loops: CDR1 SGHAT, CDR2 FQDESV (reference sequence). CDR3 in DNA: TGTGCCAGCAGCCCACGGCCGTCAGGAGGCTGGTCACCCCTCCACTTT. Its translation: CASSPRPSGGWSPLHF.

V is TRBV28 and J is TRBJ2-3, with TRBD2 as a possible D gene (6 bases). CDR1 MDHEN and CDR2 SYDVKM come from the germline V gene. This CDR3 contains 16 residues. V was pared by 5 bases and J by 2 bases, with 17 bases between. The CDR3 nucleotides are TGTGCCAGCAGTACCCTAACTAGCCGTTACACAGATACGCAGTATTTT. Its translation: CASSTLTSRYTDTQYF.

This rearrangement joins TRBV12-3 or TRBV12-4 to TRBJ2-6; D call uncertain. Between the trimmed V and J ends, which lost 6 bases and 4 bases, there was a span of 10 bases. The length of the CDR3 is 14 residues. The CDR3 nucleotides are TGTGCCAGCAGAATGGATACCGGGGCCAACGTCCTGACTTTC. As protein: CASRMDTGANVLTF.

This clonotype was counted ten times or more. The chain is built from TRBV12-3 or TRBV12-4 and TRBJ1-5; TRBD1 might be the D (5 bases). Trimming cost V 7 bases and J 0 bases, with 16 bases left between them. The CDR3 sequence is 16 residues long. The CDR3: CASTGTADNSNQPQHF. CDR3 nucleotide sequence: TGTGCCAGCACCGGGACCGCGGATAATAGCAATCAGCCCCAGCATTTT.

This clonotype came up many times. CDR3 nucleotides: TGTGCCAGCAGTTTTGGAGGGGACACTGAAGCTTTCTTT. Its protein product is CASSFGGDTEAFF. The chain couples TRBV12-3 or TRBV12-4 to TRBJ1-1; possibly TRBD1 for D (5 bases). Trimming took 3 bases from V and 3 from J, leaving 8 bases between them. This CDR3 has 13 residues.